In this sample, the clone carrying this TCR beta chain turned up many times. The antigen is unknown. The CDR3 extends over 17 amino acids. Trimming cost V 3 bases and J 7 bases, with 22 bases left between them. CDR1 SGHVS and CDR2 FNYEAQ come from the germline V gene. This sample was taken from a study of molecular identifiers for immune sequencing clone quantification. Regarding the study as a whole: Whereas clones above 20 RNA copies held under 1% of naive-cell molecules, they held over 97% of effector molecules.

Listed TCR primers and previously described methods were used for bulk TCR libraries. TCRdb processed the PCR reads anew with MiXCR; each CDR3 protein has one entry. The table has about 640,000 distinct CDR3 sequences, about 20% seen once. The gene calls are TRBV7-6 and TRBJ2-1; D is uncertain. This receptor was obtained from a human donor in good health. Some libraries in this study had Jurkat cell RNA spiked in. The source material was naive CD8+ T cells from blood, with Jurkat cell RNA spiked in. The subset was: FACS-sorted CD8+CD4-CCR7+CD45RA+ naive T cells. The CDR3 DNA sequence: TGTGCCAGCAGCTTCCGAATTTCCGTGGGTCAATGGAATGAGCAGTTCTTC. Amino acid sequence: CASSFRISVGQWNEQFF.